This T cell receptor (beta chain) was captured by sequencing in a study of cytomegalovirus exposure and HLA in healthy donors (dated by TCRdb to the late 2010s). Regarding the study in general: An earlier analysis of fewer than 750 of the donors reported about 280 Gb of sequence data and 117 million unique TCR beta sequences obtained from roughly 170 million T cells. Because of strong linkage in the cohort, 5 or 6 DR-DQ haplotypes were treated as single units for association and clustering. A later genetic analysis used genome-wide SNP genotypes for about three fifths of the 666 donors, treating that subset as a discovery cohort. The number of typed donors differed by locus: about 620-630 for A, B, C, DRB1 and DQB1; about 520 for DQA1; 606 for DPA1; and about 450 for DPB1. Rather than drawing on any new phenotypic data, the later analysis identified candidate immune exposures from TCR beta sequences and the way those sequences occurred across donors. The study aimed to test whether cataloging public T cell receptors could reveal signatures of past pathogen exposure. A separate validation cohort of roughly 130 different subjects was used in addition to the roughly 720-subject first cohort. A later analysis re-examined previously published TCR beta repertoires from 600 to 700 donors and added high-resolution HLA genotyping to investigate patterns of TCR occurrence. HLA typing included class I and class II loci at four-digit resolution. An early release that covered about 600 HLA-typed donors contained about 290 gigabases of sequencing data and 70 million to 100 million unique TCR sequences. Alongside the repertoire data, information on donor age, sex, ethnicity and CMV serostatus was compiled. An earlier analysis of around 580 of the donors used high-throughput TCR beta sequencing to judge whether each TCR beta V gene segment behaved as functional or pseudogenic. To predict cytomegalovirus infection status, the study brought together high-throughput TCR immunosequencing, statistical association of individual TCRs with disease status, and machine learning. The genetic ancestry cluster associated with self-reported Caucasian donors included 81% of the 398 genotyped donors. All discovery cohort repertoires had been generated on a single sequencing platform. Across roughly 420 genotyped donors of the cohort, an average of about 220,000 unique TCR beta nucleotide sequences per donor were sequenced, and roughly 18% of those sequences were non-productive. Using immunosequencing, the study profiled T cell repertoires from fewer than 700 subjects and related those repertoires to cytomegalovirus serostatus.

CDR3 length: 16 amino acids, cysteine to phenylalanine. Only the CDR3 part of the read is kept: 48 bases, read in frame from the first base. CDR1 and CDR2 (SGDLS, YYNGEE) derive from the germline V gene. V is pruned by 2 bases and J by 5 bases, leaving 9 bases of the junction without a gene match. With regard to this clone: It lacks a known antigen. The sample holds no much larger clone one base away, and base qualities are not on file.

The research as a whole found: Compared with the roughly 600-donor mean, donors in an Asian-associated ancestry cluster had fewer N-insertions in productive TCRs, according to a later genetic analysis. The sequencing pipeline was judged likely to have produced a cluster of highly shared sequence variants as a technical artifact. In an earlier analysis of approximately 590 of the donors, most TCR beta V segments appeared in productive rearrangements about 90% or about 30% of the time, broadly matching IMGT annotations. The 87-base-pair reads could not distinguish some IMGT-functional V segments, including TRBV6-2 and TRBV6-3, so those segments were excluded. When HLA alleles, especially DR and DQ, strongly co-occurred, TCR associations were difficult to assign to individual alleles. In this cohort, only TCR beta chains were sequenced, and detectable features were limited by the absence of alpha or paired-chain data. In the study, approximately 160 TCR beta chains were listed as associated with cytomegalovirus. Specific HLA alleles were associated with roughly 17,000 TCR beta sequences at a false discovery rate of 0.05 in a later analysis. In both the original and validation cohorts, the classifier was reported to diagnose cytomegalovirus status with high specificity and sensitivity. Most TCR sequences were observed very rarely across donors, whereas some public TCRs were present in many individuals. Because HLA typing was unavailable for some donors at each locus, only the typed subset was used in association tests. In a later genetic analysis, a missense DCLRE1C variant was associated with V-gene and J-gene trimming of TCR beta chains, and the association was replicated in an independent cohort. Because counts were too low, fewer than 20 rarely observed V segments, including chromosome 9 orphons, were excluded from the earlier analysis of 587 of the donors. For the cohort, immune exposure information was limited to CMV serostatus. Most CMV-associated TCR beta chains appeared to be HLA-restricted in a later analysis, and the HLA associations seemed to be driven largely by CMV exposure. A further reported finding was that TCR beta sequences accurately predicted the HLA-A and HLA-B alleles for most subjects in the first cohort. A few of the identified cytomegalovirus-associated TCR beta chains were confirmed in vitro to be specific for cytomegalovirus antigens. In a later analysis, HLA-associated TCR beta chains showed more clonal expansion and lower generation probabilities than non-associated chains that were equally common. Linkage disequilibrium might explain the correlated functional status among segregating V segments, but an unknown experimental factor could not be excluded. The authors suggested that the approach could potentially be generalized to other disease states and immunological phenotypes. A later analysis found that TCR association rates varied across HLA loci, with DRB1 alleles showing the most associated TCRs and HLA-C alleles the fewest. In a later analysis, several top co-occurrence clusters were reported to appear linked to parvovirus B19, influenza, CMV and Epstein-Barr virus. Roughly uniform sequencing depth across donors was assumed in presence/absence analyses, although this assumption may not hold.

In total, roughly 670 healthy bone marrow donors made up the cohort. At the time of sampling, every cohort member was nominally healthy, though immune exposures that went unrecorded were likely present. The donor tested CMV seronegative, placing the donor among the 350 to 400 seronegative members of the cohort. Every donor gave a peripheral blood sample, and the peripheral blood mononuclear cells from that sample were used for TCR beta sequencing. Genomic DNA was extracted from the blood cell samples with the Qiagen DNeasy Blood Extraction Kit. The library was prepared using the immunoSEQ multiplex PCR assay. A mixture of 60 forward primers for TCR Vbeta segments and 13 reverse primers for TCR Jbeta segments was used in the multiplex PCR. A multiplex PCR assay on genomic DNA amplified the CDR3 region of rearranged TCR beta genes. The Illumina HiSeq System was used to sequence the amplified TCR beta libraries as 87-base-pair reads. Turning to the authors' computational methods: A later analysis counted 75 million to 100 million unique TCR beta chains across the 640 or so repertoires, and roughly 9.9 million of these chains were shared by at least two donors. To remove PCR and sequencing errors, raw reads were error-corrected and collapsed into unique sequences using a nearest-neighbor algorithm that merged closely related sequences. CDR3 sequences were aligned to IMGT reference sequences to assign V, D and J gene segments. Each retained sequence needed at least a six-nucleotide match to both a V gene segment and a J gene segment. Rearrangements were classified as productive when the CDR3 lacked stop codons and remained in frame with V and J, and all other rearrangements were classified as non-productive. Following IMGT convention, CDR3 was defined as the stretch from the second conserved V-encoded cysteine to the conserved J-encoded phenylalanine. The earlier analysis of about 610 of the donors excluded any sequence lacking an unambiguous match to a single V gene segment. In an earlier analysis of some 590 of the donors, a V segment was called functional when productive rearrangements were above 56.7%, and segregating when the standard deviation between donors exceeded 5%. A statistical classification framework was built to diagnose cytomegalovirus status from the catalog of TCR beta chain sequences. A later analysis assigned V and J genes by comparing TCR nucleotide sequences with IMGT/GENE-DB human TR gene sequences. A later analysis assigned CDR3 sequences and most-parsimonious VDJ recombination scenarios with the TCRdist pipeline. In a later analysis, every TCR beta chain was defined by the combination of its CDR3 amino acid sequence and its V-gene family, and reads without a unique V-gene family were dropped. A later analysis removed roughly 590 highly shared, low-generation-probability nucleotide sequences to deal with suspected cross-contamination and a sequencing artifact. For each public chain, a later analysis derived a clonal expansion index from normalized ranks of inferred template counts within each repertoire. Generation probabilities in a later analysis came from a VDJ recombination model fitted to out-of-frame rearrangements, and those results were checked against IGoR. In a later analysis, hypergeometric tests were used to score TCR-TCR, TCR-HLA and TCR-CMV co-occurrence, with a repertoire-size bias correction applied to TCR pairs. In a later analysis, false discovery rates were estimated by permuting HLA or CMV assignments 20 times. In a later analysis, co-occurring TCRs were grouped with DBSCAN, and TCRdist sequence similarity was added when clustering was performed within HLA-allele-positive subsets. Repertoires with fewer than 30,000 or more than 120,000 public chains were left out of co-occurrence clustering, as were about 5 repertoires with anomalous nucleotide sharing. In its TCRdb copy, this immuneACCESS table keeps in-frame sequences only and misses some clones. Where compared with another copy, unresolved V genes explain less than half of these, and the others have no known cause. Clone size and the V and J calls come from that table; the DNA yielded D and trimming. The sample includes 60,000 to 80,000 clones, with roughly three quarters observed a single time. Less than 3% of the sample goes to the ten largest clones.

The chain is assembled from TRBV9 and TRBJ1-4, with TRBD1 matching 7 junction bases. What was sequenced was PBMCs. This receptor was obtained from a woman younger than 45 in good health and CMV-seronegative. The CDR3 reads CASSVSSGQTNEKLFF. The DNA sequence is TGTGCCAGCAGCGTTTCCTCGGGACAGACGAATGAAAAACTGTTTTTT.